This paragraph reports one T cell receptor (beta chain). Losses at the gene ends were 3 bases for V and 5 bases for J; bases not matched to a gene: 4. Germline CDR1 and CDR2: WNHNN and SYGVQD (reference sequence). This CDR3 has 14 amino acids. The sample is drawn from a study of T cell responses to AZD1222 COVID-19 vaccine. Across the whole study: Samples with a second dose at about 4 or about 12 weeks were pooled together.

Produced via immunoSEQ multiplex PCR; TCRdb's table is partial and in-frame only. Here the sample spans roughly 180,000 clones, around 90% being singletons. The rearrangement links TRBV10-1 to TRBJ1-1; 9 bases line up with TRBD1. This specimen consisted of peripheral blood, obtained on day 0 of AZD1222 vaccination. The sequence was obtained from an adult in good health. CDR3 in amino acids: CASSDTGGGTEAFF. The DNA of the CDR3 is TGCGCCAGCAGTGATACAGGGGGCGGAACTGAAGCTTTCTTT.